The subject of this entry is one T cell receptor beta chain. CDR3 length: 14 amino acids. The V gene's germline CDR1 is SGHRS and CDR2 YFSETQ. The V and J ends lost 3 bases and 5 bases, in that order; junction bases with no gene match: 8. This specimen belongs to a study of blood T cell repertoires in COVID-19. Seattle enrolled patients during active infection and tracked them longitudinally. Source study methods: Scientists estimated how many nucleated cells there were by amplifying reference gene primers. Measured with immunoSEQ multiplex PCR; TCRdb has only the in-frame clones, and not every one. D and trimming were read from the DNA, whereas the V and J calls and clone size are those reported in that table. The sample has approximately 250,000 clones; less than 90% are singletons.

The sequenced sample was peripheral blood. The TCR sequence derives from a woman in her 70s with COVID-19, enrolled during active disease. The chain joins TRBV5-1 to TRBJ2-7; TRBD1 aligns across 7 bases. This CDR3 reads CASSWAGGDNEQYF. The CDR3 DNA sequence: TGCGCCAGCAGCTGGGCAGGGGGAGACAACGAGCAGTACTTC.